Given below is one T cell receptor (beta chain) in context. This clone's antigen is unknown. Within one base of it there is no much larger clone, and no base qualities were kept. TCRbeta CDR3 regions were amplified from genomic DNA by means of the immunoSEQ Assay, a bias-controlled multiplex PCR. The authors' pipeline ran thus. Nucleated cell counts per sample were estimated from amplification of reference gene primers within the assay. To quantify the absolute abundance of each unique TCRbeta CDR3 rearrangement, sequence reads were collapsed and filtered. For each sample, productive Simpson clonality was calculated as the square root of Simpson's diversity index over productive rearrangements. This is the immuneACCESS table as TCRdb keeps it, with only in-frame sequences that have V and J called. A part of the clones is gone; compared with another copy, unresolved V genes explain less than half, and the rest is unexplained. The DNA gave D and trimming, while V, J and clone size come from that table. For this sample the table gives about 70,000 clones, of which about 88% were detected only once. Of the sample, about 1.3% is held by the ten largest clones.

Reading the germline V gene (reference sequence) gives CDR1 SGHKS and CDR2 YYEKEE. The CDR3 measures 14 amino acids from cysteine to phenylalanine. Only the CDR3 region is kept as DNA, spanning 42 bases read in frame from base 1. Trimming costs V 2 bases and J 4 bases, and their ends lie 11 bases apart. The sample belongs to a study of blood T cell repertoires in COVID-19 (dated by TCRdb to 2019 to 2021). Describing the broader study: The collaborator samples originated in the United States, Italy and Spain and spanned the acute and convalescent phases of COVID-19. The prospective study material was composed of cDNA or gDNA derived from T cells, B-cell-depleted T cells, or PBMCs. Subjects who had been exposed to COVID-19, were actively infected with it, or had recovered from it provided the deeply sampled blood TCRbeta repertoires that made up the dataset. The repertoires were released in a freely available public database meant as a resource for research on the immune response to SARS-CoV-2. Samples were obtained from the ongoing ImmuneRACE study (first 160 participants) and from about 1,300 subjects provided by 6 global collaborators. Sample metadata almost always included a de-identified subject ID, COVID-19 status, age in years and sex. Where available, HLA class I and class II types were taken from metadata supplied by the sample provider and were not determined by assay-based typing. General study outcomes and caveats: The amount of clinical and demographic metadata varied by source and participant and was provided uncurated.

Collaborating institutions collected whole blood in K2EDTA tubes following their own protocols. For TCRbeta analysis, collaborators shipped samples as frozen whole blood, isolated PBMCs, or DNA extracted from either of those sample types. The V gene is TRBV5-5 and the J gene is TRBJ2-3; the D segment cannot be called with confidence. Sequenced material: peripheral blood. This receptor was taken from a human donor in a cohort sampled during active COVID-19. Here the CDR3 is given as CASSFSADSDTQYF. The base sequence is TGTGCCAGCAGCTTTTCCGCGGATTCAGATACGCAGTATTTT.